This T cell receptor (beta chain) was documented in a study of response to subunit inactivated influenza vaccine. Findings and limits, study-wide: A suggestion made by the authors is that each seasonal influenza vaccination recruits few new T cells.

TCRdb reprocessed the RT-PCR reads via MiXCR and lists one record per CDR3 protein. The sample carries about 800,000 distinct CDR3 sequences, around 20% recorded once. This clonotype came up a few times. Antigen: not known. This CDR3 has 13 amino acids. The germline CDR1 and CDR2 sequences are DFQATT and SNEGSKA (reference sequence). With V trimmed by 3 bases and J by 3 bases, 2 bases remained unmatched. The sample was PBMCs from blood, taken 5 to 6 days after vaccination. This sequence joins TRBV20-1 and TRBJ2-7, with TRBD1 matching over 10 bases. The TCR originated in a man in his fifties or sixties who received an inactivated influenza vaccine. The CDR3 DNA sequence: TGCAGTGCTAGGACAGGGGGCTTCTACGAGCAGTACTTC. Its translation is CSARTGGFYEQYF.